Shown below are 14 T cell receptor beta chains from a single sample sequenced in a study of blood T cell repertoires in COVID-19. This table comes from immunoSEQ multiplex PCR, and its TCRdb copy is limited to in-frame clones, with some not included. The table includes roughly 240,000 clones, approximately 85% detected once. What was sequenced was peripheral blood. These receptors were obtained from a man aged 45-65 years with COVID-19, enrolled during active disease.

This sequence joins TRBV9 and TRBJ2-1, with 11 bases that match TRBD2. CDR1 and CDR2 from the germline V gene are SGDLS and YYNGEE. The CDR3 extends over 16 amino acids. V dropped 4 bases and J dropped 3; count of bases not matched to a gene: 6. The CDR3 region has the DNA TGTGCCAGCAGCCCACAGCTAGCGGGGGGCTACAATGAGCAGTTCTTC. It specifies CASSPQLAGGYNEQFF.

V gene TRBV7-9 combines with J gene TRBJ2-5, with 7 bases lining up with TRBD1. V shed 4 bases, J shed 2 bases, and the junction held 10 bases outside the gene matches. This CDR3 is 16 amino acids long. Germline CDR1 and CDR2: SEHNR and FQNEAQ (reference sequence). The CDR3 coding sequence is TGTGCCAGCAGCTACCCAACGGGACAGATACAAGAGACCCAGTACTTC. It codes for CASSYPTGQIQETQYF.

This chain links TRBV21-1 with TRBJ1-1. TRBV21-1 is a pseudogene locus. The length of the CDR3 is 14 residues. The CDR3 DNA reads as TGTGCCAGCACCTCGACCAAAGCGGACACTGAAGCTTTCTTT. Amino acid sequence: CASTSTKADTEAFF.

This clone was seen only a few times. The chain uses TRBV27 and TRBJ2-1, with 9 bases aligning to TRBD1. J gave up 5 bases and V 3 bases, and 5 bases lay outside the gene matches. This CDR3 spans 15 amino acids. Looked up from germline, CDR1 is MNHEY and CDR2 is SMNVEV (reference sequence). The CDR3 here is CASSFSGQGNNEQFF. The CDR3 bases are TGTGCCAGCAGTTTTAGCGGACAGGGGAACAATGAGCAGTTCTTC.

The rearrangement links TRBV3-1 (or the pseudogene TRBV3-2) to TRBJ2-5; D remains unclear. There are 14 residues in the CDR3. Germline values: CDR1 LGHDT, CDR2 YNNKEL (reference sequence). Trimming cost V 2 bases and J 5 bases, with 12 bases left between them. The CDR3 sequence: CASSQRPRVETQYF. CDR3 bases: TGTGCCAGCAGCCAACGCCCCCGGGTGGAGACCCAGTACTTC.

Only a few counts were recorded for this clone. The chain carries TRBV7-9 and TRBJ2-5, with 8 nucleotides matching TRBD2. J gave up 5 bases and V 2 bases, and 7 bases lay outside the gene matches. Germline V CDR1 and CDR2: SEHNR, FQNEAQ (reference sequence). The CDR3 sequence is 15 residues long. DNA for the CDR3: TGTGCCAGCAGCTTATTAGCGGGGTCCGGGGAGACCCAGTACTTC. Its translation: CASSLLAGSGETQYF.

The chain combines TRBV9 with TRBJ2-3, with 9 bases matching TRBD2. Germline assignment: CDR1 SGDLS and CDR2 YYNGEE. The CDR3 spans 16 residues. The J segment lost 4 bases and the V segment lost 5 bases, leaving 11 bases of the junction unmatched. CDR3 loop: CASSRSSGASADTQYF. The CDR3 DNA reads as TGTGCCAGCAGTCGATCTAGCGGGGCTTCCGCAGATACGCAGTATTTT. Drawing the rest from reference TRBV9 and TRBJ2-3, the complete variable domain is DSGVTQTPKHLITATGQRVTLRCSPRSGDLSVYWYQQSLDQGLQFLIQYYNGEERAKGNILERFSAQQFPDLHSELNLSSLELGDSALYFCASSRSSGASADTQYFGPGTRLTVL.

The CDR3 sequence is CAIRDRLPTDTQYF. The CDR3 DNA is TGTGCCATCAGGGACAGGCTCCCCACAGATACGCAGTATTTT. This chain connects TRBV10-3 to TRBJ2-3, with 7 bases fitting TRBD1. The germline CDR1 and CDR2 sequences are ENHRY and SYGVKD. J gave up 2 bases and V 6 bases, and 5 bases lay outside the gene matches. The CDR3 loop spans 14 amino acids.

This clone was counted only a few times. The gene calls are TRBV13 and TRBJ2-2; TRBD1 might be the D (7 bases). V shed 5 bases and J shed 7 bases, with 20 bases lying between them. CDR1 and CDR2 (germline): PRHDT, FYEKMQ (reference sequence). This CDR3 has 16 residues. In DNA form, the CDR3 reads TGTGCCAGCAGCCACGACAGGGAAGGCGGGAACGGGGAGCTGTTTTTT. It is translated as CASSHDREGGNGELFF. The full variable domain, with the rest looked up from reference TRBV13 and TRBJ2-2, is AAGVIQSPRHLIKEKRETATLKCYPIPRHDTVYWYQQGPGQDPQFLISFYEKMQSDKGSIPDRFSAQQFSDYHSELNMSSLELGDSALYFCASSHDREGGNGELFFGEGSRLTVL.

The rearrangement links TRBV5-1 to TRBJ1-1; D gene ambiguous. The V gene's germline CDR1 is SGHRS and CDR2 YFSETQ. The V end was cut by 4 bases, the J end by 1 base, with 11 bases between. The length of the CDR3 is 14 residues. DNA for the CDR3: TGCGCCAGCAGCGTGACTTTGGGGAACACTGAAGCTTTCTTT. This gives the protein CASSVTLGNTEAFF.

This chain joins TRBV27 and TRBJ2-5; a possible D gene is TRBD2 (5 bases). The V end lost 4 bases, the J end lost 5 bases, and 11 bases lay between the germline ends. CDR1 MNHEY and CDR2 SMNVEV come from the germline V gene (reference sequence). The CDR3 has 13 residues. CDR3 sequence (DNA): TGTGCCAGCAGTTACCGGGGATCGGAGACCCAGTACTTC. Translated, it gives CASSYRGSETQYF.

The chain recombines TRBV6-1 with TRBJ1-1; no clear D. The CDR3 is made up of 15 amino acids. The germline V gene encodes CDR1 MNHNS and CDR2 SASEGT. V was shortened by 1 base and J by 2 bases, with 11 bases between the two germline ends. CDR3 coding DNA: TGTGCCAGCAGTGAAGATGGGCGTTTCAACACTGAAGCTTTCTTT. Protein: CASSEDGRFNTEAFF.

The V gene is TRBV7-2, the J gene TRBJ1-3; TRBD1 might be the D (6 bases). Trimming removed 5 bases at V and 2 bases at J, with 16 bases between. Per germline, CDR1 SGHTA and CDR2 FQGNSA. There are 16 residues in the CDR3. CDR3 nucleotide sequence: TGTGCCAGCAGCCTAGATAGGGGGGGGGCTGGAAACACCATATATTTT. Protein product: CASSLDRGGAGNTIYF.

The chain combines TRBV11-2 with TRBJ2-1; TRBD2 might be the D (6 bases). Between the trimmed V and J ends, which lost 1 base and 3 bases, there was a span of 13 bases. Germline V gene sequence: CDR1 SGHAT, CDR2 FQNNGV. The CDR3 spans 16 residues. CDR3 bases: TGTGCCAGCAGCTTAGTGGTGACGGACTACTACAATGAGCAGTTCTTC. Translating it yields CASSLVVTDYYNEQFF.